The 28 T cell receptor beta chains presented below share a single source sample, sequenced in a study of shared clonotypes between healthy human individuals (dated by TCRdb to about 2020). The library was obtained by the immunoSEQ multiplex PCR assay. TCRdb holds this immuneACCESS table with in-frame rearrangements only. Some clones are missing; in checked studies, unresolved V genes explain under half, and the rest has no known cause. The sample records about 2.4 million clones, under 95% of which are singletons. The ten largest clones take up around 0.37% of the sample. The sample consisted of naive CD4+ T cells from PBMCs. Per the publication, the cell subset or site label means: CD45RA+ positively selected. The receptors were sampled from a man aged 18 to 30 in good health. Some clones in this sample may be carry-over from other donors' samples.

The J gene is TRBJ2-1, the V gene TRBV2; D uncertain. There are 12 residues in the CDR3. Germline CDR1 is SNHLY and CDR2 is FYNNEI. The V end lost 6 bases, the J end lost 6 bases, and 9 bases lay between the germline ends. CDR3 nucleotide sequence: TGTGCCAGCAGAACCCAGAGCAATGAGCAGTTCTTC. Translating it yields CASRTQSNEQFF.

The rearrangement uses TRBV11-2 and TRBJ2-7; a weak D match, TRBD2 (5 bases). The CDR3 covers 13 residues. V lost 0 bases and J 6 bases, leaving 9 bases between the germline ends. Per the germline V gene, CDR1 is SGHAT and CDR2 is FQNNGV. Here the CDR3 reads CASSLEGGSEQYF. As DNA, the CDR3 is TGTGCCAGCAGCTTAGAAGGTGGGAGCGAGCAGTACTTC.

V usage is TRBV20-1 and J usage is TRBJ2-5; D may be TRBD2 (5 bases). CDR3 size: 11 residues. Between the trimmed V and J ends, which lost 6 bases and 4 bases, there was a span of 9 bases. Germline lookup yields CDR1 DFQATT and CDR2 SNEGSKA (reference sequence). In DNA, the CDR3 is TGCAGTGCCGAAAGCGGAGAGACCCAGTACTTC. The encoded protein is CSAESGETQYF.

The CDR3 is CASSLFTSHETQYF. Here the CDR3 DNA reads TGTGCCAGCAGCTTGTTCACTAGCCACGAGACCCAGTACTTC. The J gene is TRBJ2-5, the V gene TRBV5-4, with a tentative D call TRBD2 (6 bases). V was clipped by 1 base and J by 5 bases, with 12 bases between them. This CDR3 region has 14 residues. Looked up from germline, CDR1 is SGHNT and CDR2 is YYREEE (reference sequence).

This clone showed up just once. The CDR3 is CASSLGPTDTQYF. The CDR3 bases are TGTGCCAGCAGCTTGGGCCCGACAGATACGCAGTATTTT. This chain connects TRBV11-2 to TRBJ2-3; D remains ambiguous. Trimming cost V 3 bases and J 3 bases, with 7 bases left between them. Germline CDR1 is SGHAT and CDR2 is FQNNGV. The CDR3 spans 13 residues.

V is TRBV6-1 and J is TRBJ2-7; no definite D call. This CDR3 has 10 amino acids. Germline-derived CDR1 and CDR2 are MNHNS and SASEGT. V lost 6 bases and J 3 bases, leaving 3 bases between the germline ends. This CDR3 reads CASRNYEQYF. The DNA for the CDR3 is TGTGCCAGCAGGAACTACGAGCAGTACTTC.

The CDR3 bases are TGTGCCAGCAGCATTGACCGGGCAGATACGCAGTATTTT. Protein: CASSIDRADTQYF. The chain carries TRBV5-6 and TRBJ2-3; no clear D gene. The CDR3 totals 13 residues. Germline CDR1 and CDR2: SGHDT and YYEEEE. V lost 4 bases to trimming and J lost 4 bases, with 10 bases between them.

A remark on this clone: In the same sample, other DNA sequences code for this CDR3. V usage is TRBV5-1 and J usage is TRBJ1-1; tentatively, D is TRBD1 (5 bases). Germline values: CDR1 SGHRS, CDR2 YFSETQ. The CDR3 loop spans 13 amino acids. V was trimmed by 5 bases and J by 5 bases, leaving 13 bases between them. CDR3 in amino acids: CASSSGGWTEAFF. As DNA, the CDR3 is TGCGCCAGCAGTTCTGGGGGTTGGACTGAAGCTTTCTTT.

V and J are TRBV2 and TRBJ2-7; D assignment may be TRBD1 or TRBD2 (5 bases each). Germline V gene sequence: CDR1 SNHLY, CDR2 FYNNEI. V dropped 1 base and J dropped 2 bases, with 15 bases sitting between them. The CDR3 covers 16 residues. CDR3 DNA sequence: TGTGCCAGCAGTGAAGGGCGTACGAGGGGCCCCTACGAGCAGTACTTC. Its protein product is CASSEGRTRGPYEQYF.

The chain employs TRBV27 and TRBJ1-4, with 7 bases matching TRBD1. The ends lost 2 bases at V and 4 bases at J; junction bases unmatched: 7. The CDR3 has 16 residues. Germline V gives CDR1 MNHEY, CDR2 SMNVEV (reference sequence). CDR3 loop: CASSLNRGHVNEKLFF. The CDR3 DNA follows: TGTGCCAGCAGTTTAAACAGGGGTCATGTTAATGAAAAACTGTTTTTT.

This clone was picked up one time. The CDR3 DNA reads TGTGCCAGCAAACGGGACCGAGCCTCTGGAAACACCATATATTTT. This gives the protein CASKRDRASGNTIYF. This sequence joins TRBV2 and TRBJ1-3, with D perhaps matching TRBD1 (5 bases). Germline V lookup: CDR1 SNHLY, CDR2 FYNNEI. The CDR3 is made up of 15 amino acids. The germline V and J ends were trimmed by 7 bases and 0 bases, with 13 bases remaining between them.

The chain carries TRBV7-9 and TRBJ2-7; D is unclear. This CDR3 region has 12 residues. The ends were cut back, 3 bases at V and 7 bases at J, with 10 bases in the middle. Germline CDR1 and CDR2: SEHNR and FQNEAQ (reference sequence). CDR3 in DNA: TGTGCCAGCAGCTTCACAGATACGGAGCAGTACTTC. Its translation: CASSFTDTEQYF.

The genes are TRBV9 and TRBJ1-2, with D uncertain. V was cut by 4 bases and J by 4 bases, with 11 bases left in between. This CDR3 is 13 amino acids long. Germline-derived CDR1 and CDR2 are SGDLS and YYNGEE. CDR3 nucleotide sequence: TGTGCCAGCAGCCAAACTTACACCTATGGCTACACCTTC. This translates into CASSQTYTYGYTF. Full variable domain (rest looked up from reference TRBV9 and TRBJ1-2): DSGVTQTPKHLITATGQRVTLRCSPRSGDLSVYWYQQSLDQGLQFLIQYYNGEERAKGNILERFSAQQFPDLHSELNLSSLELGDSALYFCASSQTYTYGYTFGSGTRLTVV.

V gene TRBV28 combines with J gene TRBJ2-1; D is undetermined. This CDR3 has 13 residues. Germline CDR1 and CDR2: MDHEN and SYDVKM. V shed 5 bases and J shed 12 bases, with 17 bases lying between them. CDR3 sequence: CASSSPGSALQFF. The CDR3 bases are TGTGCCAGCAGTAGTCCGGGTTCCGCGTTGCAGTTCTTC.

CDR3 protein: CATSGAGGLPDTQYF. The CDR3 coding sequence is TGTGCCACCAGCGGGGCGGGCGGACTGCCAGATACGCAGTATTTT. J is TRBJ2-3 and V is TRBV15; perhaps D is TRBD1 or TRBD2 (5 bases each). Germline CDR1 is LNHNV and CDR2 is YYDKDF (reference sequence). The CDR3 sequence is 15 residues long. Trimming removed 5 bases from V and 4 bases from J, with 16 bases in between.

The rearrangement links TRBV6-5 to TRBJ2-3; D is ambiguous. The CDR3 loop spans 13 amino acids. CDR1 and CDR2 (germline): MNHEY, SVGAGI. V was cut by 4 bases and J by 1 base, with 6 bases left in between. In nucleotides, the CDR3 is TGTGCCAGCAGTTTGTGGGGCACAGATACGCAGTATTTT. It yields the protein CASSLWGTDTQYF.

This chain connects TRBV11-2 to TRBJ2-7; D is tentatively TRBD1 or TRBD2 (5 bases each). CDR1 SGHAT and CDR2 FQNNGV come from the germline V gene. V was cut by 1 base and J by 2 bases, with 9 bases left in between. The length of the CDR3 is 14 residues. CDR3 protein: CASSLAGGTYEQYF. CDR3 bases: TGTGCCAGCAGCTTAGCTGGGGGAACCTACGAGCAGTACTTC.

As for this clone: The junction shows a germline mismatch at one end, possibly a read error. Other DNA sequences in the same sample also yield this CDR3. This chain links TRBV20-1 with TRBJ2-7; no definite D call. Germline V gives CDR1 DFQATT, CDR2 SNEGSKA (reference sequence). The CDR3 is 11 residues long. The CDR3 reads CSARVTYEQYF. For the CDR3, the DNA is TGCAGCGCTAGGGTTACGTACGAGCAGTACTTC.

The V and J genes are TRBV2 and TRBJ2-7; TRBD2 matches 7 bases. Germline V gene sequence: CDR1 SNHLY, CDR2 FYNNEI. This CDR3 is built from 16 residues. The V and J ends lost 2 bases and 2 bases, in that order; junction bases with no gene match: 9. The CDR3 reads CASSEWREWSAYEQYF. The CDR3 nucleotides are TGTGCCAGCAGTGAATGGCGGGAGTGGTCTGCCTACGAGCAGTACTTC. Together with reference TRBV2 and TRBJ2-7, the CDR3 gives the full variable domain: EPEVTQTPSHQVTQMGQEVILRCVPISNHLYFYWYRQILGQKVEFLVSFYNNEISEKSEIFDDQFSVERPDGSNFTLKIRSTKLEDSAMYFCASSEWREWSAYEQYFGPGTRLTVT.

V is TRBV7-2 and J is TRBJ2-7, with 11 bases matching TRBD2. The CDR3 is made up of 15 amino acids. The J segment lost 4 bases and the V segment lost 6 bases, leaving 8 bases of the junction unmatched. Per the germline V gene, CDR1 is SGHTA and CDR2 is FQGNSA. CDR3 sequence (DNA): TGTGCCAGCAGATTAAGGGGGACTAGCGGTTACGAGCAGTACTTC. Translating gives CASRLRGTSGYEQYF.

The rearrangement uses TRBV7-9 and TRBJ2-7, with a weak D call TRBD2 (6 bases). This CDR3 comprises 14 residues. The germline V gene has CDR1 SEHNR and CDR2 FQNEAQ (reference sequence). V was clipped by 3 bases and J by 4 bases, with 13 bases between them. CDR3 DNA: TGTGCCAGCAGCTTGGGAGGCCCACAATACGAGCAGTACTTC. This encodes CASSLGGPQYEQYF.

The CDR3 DNA follows: TGTGCCAGCAACAACCGGGCGGGGGCTTACGAGCAGTACTTC. Translating it yields CASNNRAGAYEQYF. The chain carries TRBV6-6 and TRBJ2-7, with TRBD2 as a possible D gene (7 bases). CDR3 length equals 14 residues. The V end was cut by 7 bases, the J end by 4 bases, with 17 bases between. Per the germline V gene, CDR1 is MNHNY and CDR2 is SVGAGI (reference sequence).

Of note for this clone: This sample includes further DNA sequences coding for the same CDR3. V gene TRBV6-6 combines with J gene TRBJ1-1; D gene uncertain. V gave up 6 bases and J gave up 0 bases, with 11 bases separating them. Per germline, CDR1 MNHNY and CDR2 SVGAGI (reference sequence). The CDR3 totals 14 residues. The CDR3 DNA is TGTGCCAGCAGCCCCGAGAGGTTGAACACTGAAGCTTTCTTT. Amino acid sequence: CASSPERLNTEAFF.

The V call is TRBV28, the J call TRBJ2-7; perhaps TRBD1 as D (6 bases). There are 14 residues in the CDR3. Between the trimmed V and J ends, which lost 8 bases and 3 bases, there was a span of 17 bases. Germline CDR1 reads MDHEN; CDR2 reads SYDVKM. The CDR3 nucleotides are TGTGCCAGCGGCACGGACAGAAAAATCTACGAGCAGTACTTC. Its protein product is CASGTDRKIYEQYF.

V and J are TRBV5-1 and TRBJ2-1; no reliable D call. Germline V gene sequence: CDR1 SGHRS, CDR2 YFSETQ. The CDR3 extends over 14 amino acids. Trimming shortened V by 3 bases and J by 6 bases, and 13 bases separated the two germline ends. CDR3 residues: CASSSPHRGNEQFF. CDR3 sequence (DNA): TGCGCCAGCAGCTCACCTCACCGCGGCAATGAGCAGTTCTTC. The full variable domain, with the rest looked up from reference TRBV5-1 and TRBJ2-1, is KAGVTQTPRYLIKTRGQQVTLSCSPISGHRSVSWYQQTPGQGLQFLFEYFSETQRNKGNFPGRFSGRQFSNSRSEMNVSTLELGDSALYLCASSSPHRGNEQFFGPGTRLTVL.

The rearrangement links TRBV7-2 to TRBJ2-7; 8 bases match TRBD2. The J segment lost 0 bases and the V segment lost 1 base, leaving 5 bases of the junction unmatched. The CDR3 is made up of 16 amino acids. Germline V CDR1 and CDR2: SGHTA, FQGNSA. Here the CDR3 DNA reads TGTGCCAGCAGCTTAGTAACCAGCGGGAGCTCCTACGAGCAGTACTTC. It translates to CASSLVTSGSSYEQYF.

The V call is TRBV28, the J call TRBJ2-7; 8 positions agree with TRBD2. Germline CDR1 MDHEN, CDR2 SYDVKM. The CDR3 has 15 residues. Unmatched junction bases numbered 4, after V lost 3 bases and J lost 0 bases. In DNA form, the CDR3 reads TGTGCCAGCAGTTTTAGCGGGGAAAGCTCCTACGAGCAGTACTTC. It codes for CASSFSGESSYEQYF. Full variable domain (rest looked up from reference TRBV28 and TRBJ2-7): DVKVTQSSRYLVKRTGEKVFLECVQDMDHENMFWYRQDPGLGLRLIYFSYDVKMKEKGDIPEGYSVSREKKERFSLILESASTNQTSMYLCASSFSGESSYEQYFGPGTRLTVT.

The chain couples TRBV7-2 to TRBJ1-2; 9 bases are a match to TRBD1. This CDR3 spans 14 amino acids. After removal of 0 bases from V and 8 bases from J, the junction contained 4 bases not matched to a gene. Germline CDR1 SGHTA, CDR2 FQGNSA. Here the CDR3 DNA reads TGTGCCAGCAGCTTAGCCGGGACAGGGTACGGCTACACCTTC. Its protein product is CASSLAGTGYGYTF.